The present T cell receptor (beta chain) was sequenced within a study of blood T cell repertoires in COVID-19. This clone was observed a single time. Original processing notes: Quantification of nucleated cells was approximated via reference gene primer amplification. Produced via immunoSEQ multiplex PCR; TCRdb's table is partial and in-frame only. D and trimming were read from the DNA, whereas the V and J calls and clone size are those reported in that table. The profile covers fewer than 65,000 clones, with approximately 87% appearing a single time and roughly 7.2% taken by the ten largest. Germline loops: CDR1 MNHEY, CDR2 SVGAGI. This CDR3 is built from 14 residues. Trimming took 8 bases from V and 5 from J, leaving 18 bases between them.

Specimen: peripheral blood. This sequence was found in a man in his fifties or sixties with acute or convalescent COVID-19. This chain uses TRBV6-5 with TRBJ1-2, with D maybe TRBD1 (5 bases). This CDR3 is CASGTGAPTYGYTF. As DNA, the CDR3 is TGTGCCAGCGGAACAGGAGCCCCAACTTATGGCTACACCTTC.